This T cell receptor beta chain was captured in a study of cytomegalovirus exposure and HLA in healthy donors. The CDR3 extends over 14 amino acids. Per the germline V gene, CDR1 is GTSNPN and CDR2 is SVGIG (reference sequence). V lost 4 bases and J lost 3, with 13 bases in between. In the case of this clone: Its matching antigen is unknown.

Findings and limits, study-wide: Cytomegalovirus status, reportedly, was diagnosed with high specificity and sensitivity by the classifier.

Vbeta (60) and Jbeta (13) primers were used in the PCR. Libraries were prepared by immunoSEQ multiplex PCR; TCRdb keeps only in-frame clonotypes and omits some of them. The sample contains more than 90,000 clones, roughly 70% of which appear only once. The chain recombines TRBV30 with TRBJ1-3, with D possibly matching TRBD1 (6 bases). Sequences were obtained from PBMCs. This TCR came from a man aged 25 to 40 in good health and CMV-seropositive. The CDR3 region is CAWNGGAGGNTIYF. The CDR3 nucleotides read TGTGCCTGGAATGGGGGCGCGGGTGGAAACACCATATATTTT.